This T cell receptor (beta chain) was identified during a study of blood T cells in healthy people across ages. General study points: Long-lived donors carried more naive CD4+ cells and greater diversity than aged donors. Diversity of TCR beta per million T cells declined in a roughly linear way with age. As naive T cell percentage varied, TCR beta diversity correlated strongly with it.

Every sample yielded at least 6.5 million isolated PBMCs. A second PCR, run for roughly 7 to 12 cycles, used a sample-barcoded 5' primer plus a J-beta primer mix. TCRdb re-analysed the 5' RACE reads in MiXCR, keeping a single row per CDR3 protein. This repertoire shows fewer than 2 million distinct CDR3 sequences, roughly two fifths found once; its top ten account for roughly 23%. About this clonotype itself: The antigen is unknown.

Between the trimmed V and J ends, which lost 4 bases and 1 base, there was a span of 14 bases. CDR3 length: 15 residues. Germline values: CDR1 SGHDT, CDR2 YYEEEE. The sequence was collected from a human donor in good health. Sequencing was done on a sample of blood. This chain links TRBV5-6 with TRBJ1-1, with D possibly TRBD1 on 5 matching bases. In DNA form, the CDR3 reads TGTGCCAGCAGCGCCCGACAGAATCAGAACACTGAAGCTTTCTTT. Its translation is CASSARQNQNTEAFF.